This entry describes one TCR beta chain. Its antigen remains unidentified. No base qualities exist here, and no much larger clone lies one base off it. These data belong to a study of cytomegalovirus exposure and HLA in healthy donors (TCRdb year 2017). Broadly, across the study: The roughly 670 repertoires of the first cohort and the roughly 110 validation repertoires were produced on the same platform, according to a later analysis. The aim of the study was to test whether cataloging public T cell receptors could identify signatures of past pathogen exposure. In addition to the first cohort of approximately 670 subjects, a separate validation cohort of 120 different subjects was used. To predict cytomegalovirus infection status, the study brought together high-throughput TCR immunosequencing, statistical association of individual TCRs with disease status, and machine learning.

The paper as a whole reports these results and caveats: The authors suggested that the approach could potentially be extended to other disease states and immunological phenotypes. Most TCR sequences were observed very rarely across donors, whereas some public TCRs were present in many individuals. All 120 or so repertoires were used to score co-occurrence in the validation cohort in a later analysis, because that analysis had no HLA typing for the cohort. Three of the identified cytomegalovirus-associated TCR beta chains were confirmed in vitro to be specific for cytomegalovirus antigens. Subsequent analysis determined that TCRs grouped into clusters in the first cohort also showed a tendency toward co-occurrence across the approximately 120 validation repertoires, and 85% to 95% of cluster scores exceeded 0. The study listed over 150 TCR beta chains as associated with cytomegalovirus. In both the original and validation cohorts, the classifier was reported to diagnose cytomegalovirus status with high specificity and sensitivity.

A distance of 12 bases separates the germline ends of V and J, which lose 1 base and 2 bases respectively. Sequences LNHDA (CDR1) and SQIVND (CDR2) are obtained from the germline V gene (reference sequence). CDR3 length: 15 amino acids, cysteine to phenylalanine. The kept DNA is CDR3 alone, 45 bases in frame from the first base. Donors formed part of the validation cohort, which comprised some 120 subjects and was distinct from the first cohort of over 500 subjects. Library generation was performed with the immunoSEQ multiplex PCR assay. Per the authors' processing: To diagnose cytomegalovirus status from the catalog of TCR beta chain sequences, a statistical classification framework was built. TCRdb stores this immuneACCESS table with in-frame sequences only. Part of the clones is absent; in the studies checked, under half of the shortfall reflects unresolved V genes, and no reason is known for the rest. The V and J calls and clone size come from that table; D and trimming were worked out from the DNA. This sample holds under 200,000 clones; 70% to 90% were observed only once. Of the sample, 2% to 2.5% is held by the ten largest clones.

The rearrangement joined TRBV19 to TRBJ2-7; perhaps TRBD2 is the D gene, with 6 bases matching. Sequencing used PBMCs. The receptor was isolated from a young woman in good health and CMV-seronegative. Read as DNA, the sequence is TGTGCCAGTAGTATAGCTGGGACTGCTACCTACGAGCAGTACTTC. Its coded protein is CASSIAGTATYEQYF.